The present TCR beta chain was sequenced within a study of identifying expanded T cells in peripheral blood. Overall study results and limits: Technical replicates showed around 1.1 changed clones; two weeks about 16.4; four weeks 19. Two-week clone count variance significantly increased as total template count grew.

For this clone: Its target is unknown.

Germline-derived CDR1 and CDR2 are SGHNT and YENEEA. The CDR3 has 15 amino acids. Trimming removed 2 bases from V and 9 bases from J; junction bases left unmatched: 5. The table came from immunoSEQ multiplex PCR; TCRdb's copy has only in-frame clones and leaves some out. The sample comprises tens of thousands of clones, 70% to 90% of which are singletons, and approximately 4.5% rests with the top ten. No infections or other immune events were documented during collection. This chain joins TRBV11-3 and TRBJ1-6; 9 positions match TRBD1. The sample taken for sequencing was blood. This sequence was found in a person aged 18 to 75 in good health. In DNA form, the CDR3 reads TGTGCCAGCAGCTTAATACAGGGGGCAAGTTCACCCCTCCACTTT. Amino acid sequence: CASSLIQGASSPLHF.